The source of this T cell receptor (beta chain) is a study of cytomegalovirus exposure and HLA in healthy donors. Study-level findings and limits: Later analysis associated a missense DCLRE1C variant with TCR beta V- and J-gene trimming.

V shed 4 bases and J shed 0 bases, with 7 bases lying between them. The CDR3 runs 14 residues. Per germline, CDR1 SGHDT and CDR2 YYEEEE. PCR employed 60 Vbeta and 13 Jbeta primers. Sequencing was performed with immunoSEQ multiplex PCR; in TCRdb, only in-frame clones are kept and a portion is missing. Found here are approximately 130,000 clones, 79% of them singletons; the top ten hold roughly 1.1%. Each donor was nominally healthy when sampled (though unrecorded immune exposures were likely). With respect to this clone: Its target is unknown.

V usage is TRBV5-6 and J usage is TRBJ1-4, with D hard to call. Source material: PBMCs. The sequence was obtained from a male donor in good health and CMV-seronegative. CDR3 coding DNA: TGTGCCAGCAGCCTGGTCGCAACTAATGAAAAACTGTTTTTT. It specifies CASSLVATNEKLFF. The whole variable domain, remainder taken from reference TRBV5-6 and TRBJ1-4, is DAGVTQSPTHLIKTRGQQVTLRCSPKSGHDTVSWYQQALGQGPQFIFQYYEEEERQRGNFPDRFSGHQFPNYSSELNVNALLLGDSALYLCASSLVATNEKLFFGSGTQLSVL.